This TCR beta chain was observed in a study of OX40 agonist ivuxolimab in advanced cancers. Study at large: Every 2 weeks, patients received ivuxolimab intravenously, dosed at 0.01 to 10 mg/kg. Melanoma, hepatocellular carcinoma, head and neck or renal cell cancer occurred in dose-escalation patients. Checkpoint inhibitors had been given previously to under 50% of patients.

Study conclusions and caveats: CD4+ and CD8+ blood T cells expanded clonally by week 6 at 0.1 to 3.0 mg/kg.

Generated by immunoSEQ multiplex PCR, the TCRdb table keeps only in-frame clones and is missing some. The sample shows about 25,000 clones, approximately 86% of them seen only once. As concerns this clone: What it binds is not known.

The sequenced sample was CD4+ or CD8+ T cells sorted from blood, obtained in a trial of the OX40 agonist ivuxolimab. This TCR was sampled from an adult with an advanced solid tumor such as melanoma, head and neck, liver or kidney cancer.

The CDR3 bases are TGCGCCAGCAGCCAAGATGCCAGGGGCGCAGGTGGCTACACCTTC. Translation gives CASSQDARGAGGYTF. The chain employs TRBV4-1 and TRBJ1-2; D possibly corresponds to TRBD1 (6 bases). Trimming stripped 0 bases from V and 7 bases from J, with 15 bases between. Germline V gene sequence: CDR1 MGHRA, CDR2 YSYEKL. The CDR3 is 15 amino acids.